The 18 T cell receptor beta chains presented below share a single source sample, sequenced in a study of blood T cell repertoires in COVID-19. Assay used: immunoSEQ multiplex PCR; TCRdb lists only in-frame clones, some missing. The repertoire consists of some 330,000 clones, with around 89% occurring once and the leading ten covering roughly 4%. Sequenced material: peripheral blood. These receptors came from a woman between 50 and 59 years old with active or convalescent COVID-19.

V and J are TRBV4-1 and TRBJ2-7; 9 positions match TRBD1. V was clipped by 1 base and J by 3 bases; unmatched bases: 7. Germline CDR1 reads MGHRA; CDR2 reads YSYEKL. The CDR3 has 16 residues. CDR3 sequence reads: CASSQGGGQGLYEQYF. In nucleotides, the CDR3 is TGCGCCAGCAGCCAAGGGGGGGGACAGGGCCTCTACGAGCAGTACTTC.

The J gene is TRBJ2-7, the V gene TRBV7-8; tentative D call: TRBD1 (5 bases). CDR3 length: 13 residues. Germline V gene sequence: CDR1 SGHVS, CDR2 FQNEAQ. The V and J ends lost 4 bases and 2 bases respectively, with 9 bases between them. The CDR3 DNA reads as TGTGCCAGCAGCTCCTTGACAGCCTACGAGCAGTACTTC. Its translation is CASSSLTAYEQYF.

A few counts support this clone. J is TRBJ1-2 and V is TRBV7-3, with unresolved D. Germline loops: CDR1 SGHTA, CDR2 FQGTGA. This CDR3 is built from 13 residues. V was pared by 1 base and J by 4 bases, with 7 bases between. The DNA for the CDR3 is TGTGCCAGCAGCTTAAGTAAATTCTATGGCTACACCTTC. Encoded protein: CASSLSKFYGYTF.

This rearrangement joins TRBV27 to TRBJ1-2, with TRBD1 as a possible D gene (6 bases). The V end lost 2 bases, the J end lost 6 bases, and 13 bases lay between the germline ends. CDR3 length equals 14 residues. Germline V CDR1 and CDR2: MNHEY, SMNVEV (reference sequence). The CDR3 reads CASSLNRAENGYTF. CDR3 DNA sequence: TGTGCCAGCAGTTTAAACAGGGCGGAAAATGGCTACACCTTC.

The chain links TRBV4-3 to TRBJ1-2, with TRBD1 identical over 8 bases. J lost 2 bases, V lost 4 bases, and 9 bases had no gene match. Germline-derived CDR1 and CDR2 are LGHNA and YSLEER. The CDR3 covers 16 residues. CDR3 sequence (DNA): TGCGCCAGCAGCCCGGCGACAGGGGCTTTAAACTATGGCTACACCTTC. The encoded protein is CASSPATGALNYGYTF.

The J gene is TRBJ2-3, the V gene TRBV19; TRBD2 might be the D (5 bases). V lost 2 bases, J lost 0 bases, and 9 bases lay in between. Germline assignment: CDR1 LNHDA and CDR2 SQIVND (reference sequence). This CDR3 spans 15 amino acids. CDR3 sequence: CASSISGDSTDTQYF. CDR3 DNA sequence: TGTGCCAGTAGTATATCCGGGGATAGCACAGATACGCAGTATTTT.

This chain links TRBV2 with TRBJ1-1; a possible D gene is TRBD1 (5 bases). The CDR3 is 14 residues long. V lost 4 bases and J lost 6, with 15 bases in between. Germline CDR1 SNHLY, CDR2 FYNNEI. CDR3 DNA: TGTGCCAGCAGTGGGACAAGGAGAACCCCTGAAGCTTTCTTT. Protein: CASSGTRRTPEAFF.

The V call is TRBV19, the J call TRBJ2-7; TRBD2 is a possible D gene (5 bases). V was clipped by 3 bases and J by 2 bases, with 14 bases between them. This CDR3 spans 15 amino acids. Germline-derived CDR1 and CDR2 are LNHDA and SQIVND (reference sequence). The CDR3 DNA is TGTGCCAGTAGTATTGCGGGTCCGGGTCCCTACGAGCAGTACTTC. The encoded protein is CASSIAGPGPYEQYF.

This chain connects TRBV6-5 to TRBJ2-3, with TRBD2 matching over 10 bases. The CDR3 is made up of 15 amino acids. Germline values: CDR1 MNHEY, CDR2 SVGAGI. The V gene end was trimmed by 4 bases and the J gene end by 3 bases; junction bases not matched to a gene: 4. The CDR3 nucleotides read TGTGCCAGCAGTTCCCCTAGCGGGAGTACAGATACGCAGTATTTT. Its translation: CASSSPSGSTDTQYF.

The chain couples TRBV7-8 to TRBJ1-2; D might be TRBD1 (5 bases). This CDR3 has 14 amino acids. The germline V gene has CDR1 SGHVS and CDR2 FQNEAQ. The V gene lost 5 bases and the J gene lost 3 bases, with 13 bases spanning the gap. CDR3 DNA sequence: TGTGCCAGCAGCCTCCTCCCAGGGTACTATGGCTACACCTTC. Translation: CASSLLPGYYGYTF.

For the CDR3, the DNA is TGTGCCAGCAGCTTATCCCCTGGGCATAGATCACCCCTCCACTTT. Translated, it gives CASSLSPGHRSPLHF. J is TRBJ1-6 and V is TRBV7-2, with D uncertain. Germline V gives CDR1 SGHTA, CDR2 FQGNSA. The CDR3 length is 15 residues. The V and J ends lost 2 bases and 10 bases respectively, with 15 bases between them. The entire variable domain, with the rest obtained from reference TRBV7-2 and TRBJ1-6, is as follows: GAGVSQSPSNKVTEKGKDVELRCDPISGHTALYWYRQSLGQGLEFLIYFQGNSAPDKSGLPSDRFSAERTGGSVSTLTIQRTQQEDSAVYLCASSLSPGHRSPLHFGNGTRLTVT.

This clone occurred a few times. This rearrangement joins TRBV3-1 (or the pseudogene TRBV3-2) to TRBJ2-7; D might be TRBD1 (5 bases). The CDR3 extends over 16 amino acids. Trimming pared 0 bases from V and 5 bases from J, leaving 17 bases between. Germline V gene lookup returns CDR1 LGHDT and CDR2 YNNKEL (reference sequence). The chain's CDR3 is CASSQDRTRAIHEQYF. The CDR3 nucleotides read TGTGCCAGCAGCCAAGATAGGACACGAGCGATCCACGAGCAGTACTTC.

V gene TRBV6-5 combines with J gene TRBJ2-4, with D possibly matching TRBD1 (5 bases). The CDR3 loop spans 15 amino acids. Germline assignment: CDR1 MNHEY and CDR2 SVGAGI. The V and J ends lost 3 bases and 0 bases respectively, with 9 bases between them. DNA of the CDR3: TGTGCCAGCAGTTATGACAGACTAGCCAAAAACATTCAGTACTTC. This sequence encodes CASSYDRLAKNIQYF.

The chain joins TRBV7-9 to TRBJ2-5, with a tentative D call TRBD2 (5 bases). CDR1 is SEHNR and CDR2 is FQNEAQ in the germline V gene (reference sequence). V gave up 6 bases and J gave up 2 bases, with 16 bases separating them. This CDR3 spans 15 amino acids. The CDR3 coding sequence is TGTGCCAGCAGTCCCGGACTTGGAGCTCAAGAGACCCAGTACTTC. This codes for CASSPGLGAQETQYF.

This clone was detected only once. The chain is built from TRBV7-9 and TRBJ2-5; D is perhaps TRBD2 (6 bases). Germline CDR1 is SEHNR and CDR2 is FQNEAQ (reference sequence). CDR3 size: 14 residues. Trimming stripped 5 bases from V and 0 bases from J, with 10 bases between. CDR3 nucleotides: TGTGCCAGCAGCCCCCTAGCGTACCAAGAGACCCAGTACTTC. This translates into CASSPLAYQETQYF.

This chain links TRBV5-1 with TRBJ2-1, with TRBD1 as a possible D gene (6 bases). The length of the CDR3 is 11 residues. Deletions cut 3 bases from V and 12 bases from J, with 10 bases between. Germline lookup yields CDR1 SGHRS and CDR2 YFSETQ. This chain's CDR3 is CASSSGTWQFF. In nucleotides, the CDR3 is TGCGCCAGCAGCTCCGGGACATGGCAGTTCTTC.

This clone is a singleton in its sample. The gene calls are TRBV6-1 and TRBJ2-6, with 8 bases fitting TRBD1. The CDR3 spans 17 residues. V was clipped by 3 bases and J by 2 bases; unmatched bases: 6. Germline V gives CDR1 MNHNS, CDR2 SASEGT. The CDR3 loop reads CASSDPQGAAGANVLTF. CDR3 DNA sequence: TGTGCCAGCAGTGACCCTCAGGGGGCGGCTGGGGCCAACGTCCTGACTTTC.

This rearrangement joins TRBV6-5 to TRBJ2-7; the match to TRBD1 covers 8 bases. Trimming at V came to 6 bases and at J to 7 bases, leaving 5 bases not matched to a gene. In germline, CDR1 is MNHEY, CDR2 SVGAGI. This CDR3 comprises 12 residues. CDR3 sequence reads: CASRGTGEEQYF. The CDR3 DNA reads as TGTGCCAGCAGGGGGACAGGTGAAGAGCAGTACTTC.